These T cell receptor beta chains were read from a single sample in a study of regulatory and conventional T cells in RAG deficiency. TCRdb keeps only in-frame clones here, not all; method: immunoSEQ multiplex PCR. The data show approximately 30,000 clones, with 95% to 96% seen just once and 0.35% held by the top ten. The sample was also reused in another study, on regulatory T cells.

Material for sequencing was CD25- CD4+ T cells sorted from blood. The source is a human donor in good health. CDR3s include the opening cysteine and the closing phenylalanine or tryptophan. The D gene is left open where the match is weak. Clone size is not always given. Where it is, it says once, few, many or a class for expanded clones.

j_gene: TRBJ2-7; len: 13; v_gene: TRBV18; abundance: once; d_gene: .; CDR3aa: CASSPDRGDLQYF; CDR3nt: TGTGCCAGCTCACCAGACCGGGGAGATCTGCAGTACTTC
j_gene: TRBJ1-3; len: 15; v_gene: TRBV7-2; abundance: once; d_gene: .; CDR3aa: CASSPRVSSGNTIYF; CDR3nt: TGTGCCAGCAGCCCGAGGGTTAGCTCTGGAAACACCATATATTTT
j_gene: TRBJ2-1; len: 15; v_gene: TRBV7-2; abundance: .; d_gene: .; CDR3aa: CASSLGARSYNEQFF; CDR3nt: TGTGCCAGCAGCTTGGGGGCTAGGTCCTACAATGAGCAGTTCTTC
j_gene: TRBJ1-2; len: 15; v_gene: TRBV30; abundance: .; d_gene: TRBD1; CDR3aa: CAWSVGTGGVVGYTF; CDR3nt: TGTGCCTGGAGTGTGGGGACAGGGGGTGTGGTTGGCTACACCTTC
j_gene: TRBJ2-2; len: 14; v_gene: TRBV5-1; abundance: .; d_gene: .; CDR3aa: CASSLGGGTGELFF; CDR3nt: TGCGCCAGCAGCTTGGGGGGAGGCACCGGGGAGCTGTTTTTT
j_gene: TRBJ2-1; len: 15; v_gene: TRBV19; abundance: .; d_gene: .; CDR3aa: CASSIGGQYGNEQFF; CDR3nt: TGTGCCAGTAGTATAGGTGGGCAATACGGCAATGAGCAGTTCTTC
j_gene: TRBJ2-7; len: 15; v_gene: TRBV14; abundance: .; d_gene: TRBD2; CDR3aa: CASSQEGLGSVEQYF; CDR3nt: TGTGCCAGCAGCCAAGAGGGACTAGGTTCTGTCGAGCAGTACTTC
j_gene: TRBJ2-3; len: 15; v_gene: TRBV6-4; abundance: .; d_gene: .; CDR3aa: CASSDSGLGTDTQYF; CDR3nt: TGTGCCAGCAGTGACTCGGGGCTAGGTACAGATACGCAGTATTTT
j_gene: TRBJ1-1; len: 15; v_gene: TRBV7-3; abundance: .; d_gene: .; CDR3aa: CASSLLGRGNTEAFF; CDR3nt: TGTGCCAGCAGCTTATTGGGAAGGGGAAACACTGAAGCTTTCTTT
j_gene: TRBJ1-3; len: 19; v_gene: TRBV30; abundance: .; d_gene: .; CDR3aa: CAWSVLRTRAKGSGNTIYF; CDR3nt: TGTGCCTGGAGTGTACTCCGTACCCGCGCGAAGGGGTCTGGAAACACCATATATTTT
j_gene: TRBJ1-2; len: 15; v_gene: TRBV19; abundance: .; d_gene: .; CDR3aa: CARHPLEEPVIGYTF; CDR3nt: TGTGCCCGGCACCCCCTCGAGGAACCAGTGATTGGCTACACCTTC